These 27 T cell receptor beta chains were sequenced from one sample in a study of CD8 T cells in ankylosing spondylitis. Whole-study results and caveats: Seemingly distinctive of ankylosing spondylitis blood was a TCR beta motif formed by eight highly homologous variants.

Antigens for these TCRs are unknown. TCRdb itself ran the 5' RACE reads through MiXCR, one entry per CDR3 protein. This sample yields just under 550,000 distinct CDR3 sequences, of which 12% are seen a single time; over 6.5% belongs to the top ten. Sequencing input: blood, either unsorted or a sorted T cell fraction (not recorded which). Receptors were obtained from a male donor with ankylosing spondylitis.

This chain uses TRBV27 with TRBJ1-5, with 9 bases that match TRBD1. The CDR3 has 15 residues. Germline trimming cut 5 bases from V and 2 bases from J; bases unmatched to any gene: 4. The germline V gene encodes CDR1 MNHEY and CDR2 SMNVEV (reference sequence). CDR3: CASSPGDRGNQPQHF. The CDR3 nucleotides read TGTGCCAGCAGTCCAGGGGACAGGGGCAATCAGCCCCAGCATTTT.

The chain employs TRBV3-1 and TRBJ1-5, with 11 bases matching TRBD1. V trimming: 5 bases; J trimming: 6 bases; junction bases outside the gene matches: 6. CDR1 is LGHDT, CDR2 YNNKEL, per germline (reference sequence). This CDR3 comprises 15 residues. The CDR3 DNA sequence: TGTGCCAGCAGCGGGGAGGGACAGGGGGGTCAGCCCCAGCATTTT. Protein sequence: CASSGEGQGGQPQHF. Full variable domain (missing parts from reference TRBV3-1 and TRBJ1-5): DTAVSQTPKYLVTQMGNDKSIKCEQNLGHDTMYWYKQDSKKFLKIMFSYNNKELIINETVPNRFSPKSPDKAHLNLHINSLELGDSAVYFCASSGEGQGGQPQHFGDGTRLSIL.

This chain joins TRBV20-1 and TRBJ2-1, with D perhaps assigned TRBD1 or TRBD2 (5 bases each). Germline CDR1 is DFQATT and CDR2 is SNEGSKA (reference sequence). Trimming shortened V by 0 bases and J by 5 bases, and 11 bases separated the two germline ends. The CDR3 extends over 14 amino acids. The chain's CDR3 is CSARDLSGHNEQFF. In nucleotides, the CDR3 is TGCAGTGCTAGAGATCTATCGGGGCACAATGAGCAGTTCTTC.

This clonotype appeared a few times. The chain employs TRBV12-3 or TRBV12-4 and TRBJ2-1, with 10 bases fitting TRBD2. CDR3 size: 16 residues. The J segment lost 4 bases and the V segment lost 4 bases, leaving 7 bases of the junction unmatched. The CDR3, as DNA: TGTGCCAGCAGTTCTACTAGCGGGAAGAGATACAATGAGCAGTTCTTC. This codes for CASSSTSGKRYNEQFF.

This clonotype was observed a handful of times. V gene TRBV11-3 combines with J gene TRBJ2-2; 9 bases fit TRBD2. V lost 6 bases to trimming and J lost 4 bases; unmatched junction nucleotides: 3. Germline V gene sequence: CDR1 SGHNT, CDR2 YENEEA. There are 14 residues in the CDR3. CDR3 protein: CASRNSGSTGELFF. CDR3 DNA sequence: TGTGCCAGCAGAAATAGCGGGAGCACCGGGGAGCTGTTTTTT.

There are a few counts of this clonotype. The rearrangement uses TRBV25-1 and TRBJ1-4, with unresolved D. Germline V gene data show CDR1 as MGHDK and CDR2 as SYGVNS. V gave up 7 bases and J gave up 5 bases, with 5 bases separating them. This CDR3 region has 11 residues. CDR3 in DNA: TGTGCCAGCAATCAAAATGAAAAACTGTTTTTT. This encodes CASNQNEKLFF. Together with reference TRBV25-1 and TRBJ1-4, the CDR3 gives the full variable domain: EADIYQTPRYLVIGTGKKITLECSQTMGHDKMYWYQQDPGMELHLIHYSYGVNSTEKGDLSSESTVSRIRTEHFPLTLESARPSHTSQYLCASNQNEKLFFGSGTQLSVL.

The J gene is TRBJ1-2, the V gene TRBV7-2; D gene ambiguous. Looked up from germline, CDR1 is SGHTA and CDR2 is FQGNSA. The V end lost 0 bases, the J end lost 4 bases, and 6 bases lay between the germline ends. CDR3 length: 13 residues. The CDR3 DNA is TGTGCCAGCAGCTTAGCCACAGCCTATGGCTACACCTTC. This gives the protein CASSLATAYGYTF. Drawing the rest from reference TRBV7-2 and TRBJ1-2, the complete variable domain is GAGVSQSPSNKVTEKGKDVELRCDPISGHTALYWYRQSLGQGLEFLIYFQGNSAPDKSGLPSDRFSAERTGGSVSTLTIQRTQQEDSAVYLCASSLATAYGYTFGSGTRLTVV.

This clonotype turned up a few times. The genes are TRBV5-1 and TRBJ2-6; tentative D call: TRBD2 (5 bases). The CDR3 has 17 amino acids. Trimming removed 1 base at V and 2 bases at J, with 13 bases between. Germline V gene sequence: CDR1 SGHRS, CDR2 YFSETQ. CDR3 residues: CASSLKEVAAGANVLTF. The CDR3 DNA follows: TGCGCCAGCAGCTTGAAGGAGGTAGCAGCTGGGGCCAACGTCCTGACTTTC.

CDR3 loop: CASSVALLGSLSYNEQFF. CDR3 bases: TGTGCCAGCAGCGTAGCCCTCCTAGGAAGTCTCTCCTACAATGAGCAGTTCTTC. The chain joins TRBV9 to TRBJ2-1; D remains ambiguous. Germline CDR1 reads SGDLS; CDR2 reads YYNGEE. The CDR3 length is 18 residues. V was pared by 0 bases and J by 0 bases, with 16 bases between.

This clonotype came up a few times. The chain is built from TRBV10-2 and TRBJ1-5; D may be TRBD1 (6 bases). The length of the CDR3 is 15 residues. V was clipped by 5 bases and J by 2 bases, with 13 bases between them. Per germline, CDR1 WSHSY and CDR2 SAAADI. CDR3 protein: CASSTTGFGNQPQHF. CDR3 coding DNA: TGCGCCAGCAGTACAACAGGGTTTGGCAATCAGCCCCAGCATTTT.

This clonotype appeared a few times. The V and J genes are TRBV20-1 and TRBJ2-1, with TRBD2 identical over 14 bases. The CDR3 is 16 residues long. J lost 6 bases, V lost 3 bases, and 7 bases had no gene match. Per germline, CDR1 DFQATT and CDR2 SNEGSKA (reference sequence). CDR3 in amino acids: CSASPGLAGGFNEQFF. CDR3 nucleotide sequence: TGCAGTGCTAGTCCCGGACTAGCGGGAGGTTTCAATGAGCAGTTCTTC.

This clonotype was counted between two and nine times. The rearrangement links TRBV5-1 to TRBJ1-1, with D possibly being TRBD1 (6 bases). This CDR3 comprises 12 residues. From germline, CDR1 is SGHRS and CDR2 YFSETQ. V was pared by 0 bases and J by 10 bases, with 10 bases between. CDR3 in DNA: TGCGCCAGCAGCTTGGAGGGGGAAGCAGCTTTCTTT. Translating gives CASSLEGEAAFF.

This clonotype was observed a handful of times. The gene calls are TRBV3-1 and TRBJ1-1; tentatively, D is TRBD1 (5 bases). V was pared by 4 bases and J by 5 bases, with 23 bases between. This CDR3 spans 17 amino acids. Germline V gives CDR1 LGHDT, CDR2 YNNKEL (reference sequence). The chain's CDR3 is CASSPEGIGAAGTEAFF. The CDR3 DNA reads TGTGCCAGCAGCCCAGAGGGAATAGGGGCCGCGGGGACTGAAGCTTTCTTT.

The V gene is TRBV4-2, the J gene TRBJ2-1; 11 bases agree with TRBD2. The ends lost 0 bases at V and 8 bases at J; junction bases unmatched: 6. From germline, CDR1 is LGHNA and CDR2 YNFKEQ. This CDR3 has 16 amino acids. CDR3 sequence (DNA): TGTGCCAGCAGCCAAGAGGAAACTAGCGGGAGACATGAGCAGTTCTTC. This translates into CASSQEETSGRHEQFF.

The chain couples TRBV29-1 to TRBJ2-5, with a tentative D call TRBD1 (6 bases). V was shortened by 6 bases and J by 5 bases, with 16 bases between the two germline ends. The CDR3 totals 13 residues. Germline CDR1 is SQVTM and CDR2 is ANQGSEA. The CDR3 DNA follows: TGCAGCGTGCGCCACTACAGGGAGGAGACCCAGTACTTC. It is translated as CSVRHYREETQYF.

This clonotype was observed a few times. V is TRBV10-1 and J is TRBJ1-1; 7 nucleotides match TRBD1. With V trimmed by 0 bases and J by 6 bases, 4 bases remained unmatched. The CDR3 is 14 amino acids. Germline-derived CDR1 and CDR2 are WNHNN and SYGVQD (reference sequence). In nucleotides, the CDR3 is TGCGCCAGCAGTGAGTCGTCAGGGGGATCTGAAGCTTTCTTT. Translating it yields CASSESSGGSEAFF.

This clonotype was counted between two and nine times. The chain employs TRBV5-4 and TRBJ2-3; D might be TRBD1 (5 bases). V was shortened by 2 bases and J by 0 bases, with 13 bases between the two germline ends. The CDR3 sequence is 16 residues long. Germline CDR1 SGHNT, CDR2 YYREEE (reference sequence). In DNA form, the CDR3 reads TGTGCCAGCAGCTTAGACAGTGACACTAGCACAGATACGCAGTATTTT. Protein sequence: CASSLDSDTSTDTQYF.

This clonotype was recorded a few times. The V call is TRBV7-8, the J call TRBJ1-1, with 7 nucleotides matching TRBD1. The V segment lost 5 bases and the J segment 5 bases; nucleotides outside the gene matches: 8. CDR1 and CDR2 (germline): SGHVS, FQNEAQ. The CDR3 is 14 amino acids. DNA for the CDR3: TGTGCCAGCAGCCCACAGGGGATGGGGACTGAAGCTTTCTTT. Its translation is CASSPQGMGTEAFF.

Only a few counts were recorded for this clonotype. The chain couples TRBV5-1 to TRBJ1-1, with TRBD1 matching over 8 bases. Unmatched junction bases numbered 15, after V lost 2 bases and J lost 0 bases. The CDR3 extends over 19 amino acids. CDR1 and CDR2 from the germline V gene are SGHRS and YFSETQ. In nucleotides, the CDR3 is TGCGCCAGCAGCTTCCGCGTGCGGACAGGGTATAGTATGAACACTGAAGCTTTCTTT. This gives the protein CASSFRVRTGYSMNTEAFF.

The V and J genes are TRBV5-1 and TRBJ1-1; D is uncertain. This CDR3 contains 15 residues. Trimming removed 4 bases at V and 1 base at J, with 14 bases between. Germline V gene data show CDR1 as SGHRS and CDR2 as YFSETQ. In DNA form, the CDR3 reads TGCGCCAGCAGCCCCCAGGTCCGGGGGAACACTGAAGCTTTCTTT. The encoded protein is CASSPQVRGNTEAFF.

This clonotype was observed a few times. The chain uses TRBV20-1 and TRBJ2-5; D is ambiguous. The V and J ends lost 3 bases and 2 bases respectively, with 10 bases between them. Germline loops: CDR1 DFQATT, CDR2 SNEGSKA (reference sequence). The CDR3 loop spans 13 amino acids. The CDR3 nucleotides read TGCAGTGCTAGCCGGAACAGACAAGAGACCCAGTACTTC. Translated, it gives CSASRNRQETQYF.

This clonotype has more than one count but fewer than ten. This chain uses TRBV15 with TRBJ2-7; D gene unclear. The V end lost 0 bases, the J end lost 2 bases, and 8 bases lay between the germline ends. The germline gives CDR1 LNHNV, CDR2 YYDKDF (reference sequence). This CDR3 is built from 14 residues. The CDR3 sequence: CATSRDKAAYEQYV. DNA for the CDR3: TGTGCCACCAGCAGAGATAAGGCAGCCTACGAGCAGTACGTC.

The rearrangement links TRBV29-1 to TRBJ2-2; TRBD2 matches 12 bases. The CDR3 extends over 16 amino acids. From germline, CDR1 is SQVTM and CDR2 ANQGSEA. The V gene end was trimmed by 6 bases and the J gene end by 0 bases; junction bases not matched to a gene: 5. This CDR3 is CSVDWTSGTNTGELFF. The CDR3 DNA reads TGCAGCGTGGACTGGACTAGCGGGACGAACACCGGGGAGCTGTTTTTT.

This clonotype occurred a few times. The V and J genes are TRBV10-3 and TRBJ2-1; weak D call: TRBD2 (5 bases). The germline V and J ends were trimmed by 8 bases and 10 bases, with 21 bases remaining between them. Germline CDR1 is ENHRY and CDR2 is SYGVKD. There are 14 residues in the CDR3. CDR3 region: CAIGVRLASAEQFF. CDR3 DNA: TGTGCCATCGGTGTTAGGCTAGCCTCTGCCGAGCAGTTCTTC.

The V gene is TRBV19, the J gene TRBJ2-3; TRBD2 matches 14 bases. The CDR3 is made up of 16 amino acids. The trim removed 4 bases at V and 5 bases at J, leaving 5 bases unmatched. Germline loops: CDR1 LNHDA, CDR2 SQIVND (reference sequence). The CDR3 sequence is CASSTGTSGSEDTQYF. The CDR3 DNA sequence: TGTGCCAGTAGTACTGGGACTAGCGGGAGCGAAGATACGCAGTATTTT.

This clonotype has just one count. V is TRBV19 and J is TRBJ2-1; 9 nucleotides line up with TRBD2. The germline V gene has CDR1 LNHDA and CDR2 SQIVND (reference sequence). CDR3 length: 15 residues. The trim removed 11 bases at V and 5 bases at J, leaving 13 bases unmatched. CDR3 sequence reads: CAASPETSGNNEQFF. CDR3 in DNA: TGTGCCGCCAGCCCCGAGACTAGCGGCAACAATGAGCAGTTCTTC.

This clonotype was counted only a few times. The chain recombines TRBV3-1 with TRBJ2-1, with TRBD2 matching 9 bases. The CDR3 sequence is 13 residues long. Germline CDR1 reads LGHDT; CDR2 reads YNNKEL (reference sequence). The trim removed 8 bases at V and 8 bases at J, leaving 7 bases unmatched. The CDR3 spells CASLLAGRDEQFF. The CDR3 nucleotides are TGTGCCAGCCTCCTAGCGGGGAGGGATGAGCAGTTCTTC.